This TCR beta chain was retrieved from a study of T cells in Graves' hyperthyroidism and ophthalmopathy. This clonotype was counted ten times or more. Regions amplified from RNA transcripts were the TCR beta CDR3 regions. Primed by the HTBI set, a first-round RT-PCR was run on the TCR CDR3. One entry per CDR3 protein, called by TCRdb with MiXCR from the multiplex PCR reads. Of hundreds of thousands of distinct CDR3 sequences listed, 15% to 20% are singletons. The CDR3 runs to 13 residues. Trimming shortened V by 4 bases and J by 5 bases, and 10 bases separated the two germline ends. Germline lookup yields CDR1 SNHLY and CDR2 FYNNEI. The hyperthyroidism was newly diagnosed and had lasted under 2 months; the patients were aged 18 to 65.

The sample was blood. The chain is built from TRBV2 and TRBJ2-3; D perhaps matches TRBD1 (5 bases). The sequence derives from a woman aged 18 to 35 with Graves' hyperthyroidism. The DNA for the CDR3 is TGTGCCAGCAGTGTAGGGGCTTTAGATACGCAGTATTTT. This translates into CASSVGALDTQYF.